This T cell receptor (beta chain) was obtained from a study of human T cells and chemical hapten exposure. The overall study: Skin on the upper inner arm, 2 cm by 2 cm in size, was sensitized with 2% DPC.

From the RACE reads, TCRdb called clonotypes with MiXCR, one entry per CDR3 protein. The profile shows a few hundred thousand distinct CDR3 sequences, 7.5% to 9% of them singletons. This CDR3 comprises 15 residues. From germline, CDR1 is ENHRY and CDR2 SYGVKD. V lost 5 bases, J lost 3 bases, and 6 bases stayed unmatched. Time point noted: pre-sensitization, week 0. Stated treatment: therapeutic diphenylcyclopropenone sensitization with weekly scalp DPC. People who gave samples had alopecia, were 18 to 70 years old, and were suitable for DPC. This chain uses TRBV10-3 with TRBJ2-2; 7 positions agree with TRBD2. The clonotype comes from a woman between 40 and 50 years old with alopecia areata. Some clones in this sample may be carry-over from other donors' samples. Sample: whole blood, taken in connection with sensitization to the hapten diphenylcyclopropenone (DPC). CDR3 loop: CAISISGTDTGELFF. The DNA for the CDR3 is TGTGCCATCAGTATAAGCGGGACTGACACCGGGGAGCTGTTTTTT.